Shown below are 25 T cell receptor beta chains from a single sample sequenced in a study of tumor-infiltrating lymphocytes in localized non-small cell lung cancer. The method was immunoSEQ multiplex PCR; TCRdb's version includes in-frame clones alone and lacks a portion of them. The sample has some 10,000 clones; about 60% are singletons. The sequencing sample was made of lung tumor tissue. The receptors were gathered from a human donor with non-small cell lung cancer.

This clone was seen a few times. The chain is built from TRBV25-1 and TRBJ2-1, with D perhaps TRBD2 (5 bases). Trimming pared 2 bases from V and 4 bases from J, leaving 18 bases between. CDR1 and CDR2 (germline): MGHDK, SYGVNS. The CDR3 consists of 17 residues. Here the CDR3 DNA reads TGTGCCAGCAGTGAAGATATCGGGCTAGCCCCTTACAATGAGCAGTTCTTC. Residues: CASSEDIGLAPYNEQFF. Supplemented by reference TRBV25-1 and TRBJ2-1, the full variable domain reads EADIYQTPRYLVIGTGKKITLECSQTMGHDKMYWYQQDPGMELHLIHYSYGVNSTEKGDLSSESTVSRIRTEHFPLTLESARPSHTSQYLCASSEDIGLAPYNEQFFGPGTRLTVL.

The V gene is TRBV20-1, the J gene TRBJ2-5; no reliable D call. Germline V lookup: CDR1 DFQATT, CDR2 SNEGSKA (reference sequence). V dropped 5 bases and J dropped 4 bases, with 8 bases sitting between them. CDR3 length: 11 residues. CDR3 bases: TGCAGTGCTTTGCAGAGAGAGACCCAGTACTTC. Encoded protein: CSALQRETQYF.

The genes are TRBV25-1 and TRBJ2-7; no reliable D call. CDR1 and CDR2 (germline): MGHDK, SYGVNS. Trimming left V 6 bases short and J 1 base short, with 4 bases between. The CDR3 extends over 11 amino acids. The CDR3 nucleotides read TGTGCCAGCAGGGGATCCTACGAGCAGTACTTC. This codes for CASRGSYEQYF.

The J gene is TRBJ1-1, the V gene TRBV6-4; the D is unclear. Germline CDR1 MRHNA, CDR2 SNTAGT. The CDR3 length is 15 residues. The V gene lost 0 bases and the J gene lost 2 bases, with 10 bases spanning the gap. CDR3 protein: CASSDSSRGNTEAFF. CDR3 coding DNA: TGTGCCAGCAGTGACTCGAGTCGTGGAAACACTGAAGCTTTCTTT.

The rearrangement uses TRBV5-1 and TRBJ1-6; TRBD1 matches at 7 bases. Per the germline V gene, CDR1 is SGHRS and CDR2 is YFSETQ. Trimming at V came to 4 bases and at J to 1 base, leaving 5 bases not matched to a gene. The CDR3 has 16 residues. CDR3 nucleotides: TGCGCCAGCAGCCGAGGGGGCTGGTCCTATAATTCACCCCTCCACTTT. This codes for CASSRGGWSYNSPLHF.

This clone is labeled as medium-sized. The V gene is TRBV7-6, the J gene TRBJ2-6; tentative D call: TRBD2 (7 bases). This CDR3 is built from 17 residues. V lost 5 bases and J 0 bases, leaving 14 bases between the germline ends. Germline V lookup: CDR1 SGHVS, CDR2 FNYEAQ. The CDR3 bases are TGTGCCAGCAGCCGGGGGGCCCCATTCTCTGGGGCCAACGTCCTGACTTTC. Its translation: CASSRGAPFSGANVLTF.

This clone rates as medium-sized. The rearrangement links TRBV9 to TRBJ2-3; D not resolved. V shed 0 bases and J shed 5 bases, with 7 bases lying between them. The CDR3 has 13 residues. CDR1 is SGDLS and CDR2 is YYNGEE in the germline V gene. The CDR3 sequence is CASSVGGRDTQYF. In DNA, the CDR3 is TGTGCCAGCAGCGTAGGTGGTAGAGATACGCAGTATTTT.

V gene TRBV29-1 combines with J gene TRBJ1-4; TRBD1 might be the D (5 bases). Germline CDR1 SQVTM, CDR2 ANQGSEA. V was trimmed by 6 bases and J by 8 bases, leaving 19 bases between them. The CDR3 is 14 amino acids. Written as DNA, the CDR3 is TGCAGCGTGGCGGGGGGGGGTTTTGGAGAAAAACTGTTTTTT. Its protein is CSVAGGGFGEKLFF.

The CDR3 bases are TGTGCCAGCAGTCCCGGGACTAGTTTTAACTATGGCTACACCTTC. Amino acid sequence: CASSPGTSFNYGYTF. This rearrangement joins TRBV2 to TRBJ1-2; a weak D match, TRBD1 (5 bases). The CDR3 spans 15 residues. Per the germline V gene, CDR1 is SNHLY and CDR2 is FYNNEI. Trimming left V 5 bases short and J 1 base short, with 14 bases between. The full variable domain, completed using reference TRBV2 and TRBJ1-2, is EPEVTQTPSHQVTQMGQEVILRCVPISNHLYFYWYRQILGQKVEFLVSFYNNEISEKSEIFDDQFSVERPDGSNFTLKIRSTKLEDSAMYFCASSPGTSFNYGYTFGSGTRLTVV.

This clone was observed once. This chain links TRBV29-1 with TRBJ2-7; 7 bases align to TRBD2. J gave up 2 bases and V 2 bases, and 0 bases lay outside the gene matches. Germline V gene lookup returns CDR1 SQVTM and CDR2 ANQGSEA. The CDR3 is 12 amino acids. CDR3 region: CSVELAAYEQYF. The CDR3 DNA reads as TGCAGCGTTGAACTAGCGGCCTACGAGCAGTACTTC.

The genes are TRBV9 and TRBJ1-1; D is uncertain. Germline CDR1 SGDLS, CDR2 YYNGEE. The CDR3 sequence is 13 residues long. V was cut by 0 bases and J by 11 bases, with 14 bases left in between. In DNA form, the CDR3 reads TGTGCCAGCAGCGTAGGCGGGAAGGATAGGGCTTTCTTT. Translated: CASSVGGKDRAFF.

V and J are TRBV7-2 and TRBJ1-1, with D tentatively TRBD1 (5 bases). The CDR3 covers 15 residues. The germline V gene encodes CDR1 SGHTA and CDR2 FQGNSA. Between the trimmed V and J ends, which lost 2 bases and 1 base, there was a span of 11 bases. Here the CDR3 reads CASSLSGGRNTEAFF. For the CDR3, the DNA is TGTGCCAGCAGCTTATCTGGGGGACGGAACACTGAAGCTTTCTTT.

This chain uses TRBV10-2 with TRBJ2-7; D is possibly TRBD2 (5 bases). There are 14 residues in the CDR3. Trimming left V 7 bases short and J 2 bases short, with 15 bases between. In germline, CDR1 is WSHSY, CDR2 SAAADI. CDR3 in amino acids: CASTPGGFTYEQYF. CDR3 DNA: TGCGCCAGCACCCCTGGCGGGTTTACCTACGAGCAGTACTTC.

A few counts support this clone. Written as DNA, the CDR3 is TGCGCCAGCAGTGAGTCGGGGGGGCTCAGGGGCGTCACTGAAGCTTTCTTT. It specifies CASSESGGLRGVTEAFF. The chain couples TRBV10-2 to TRBJ1-1, with D maybe TRBD1 (6 bases). Germline CDR1 reads WSHSY; CDR2 reads SAAADI. This CDR3 is 17 amino acids long. Trimming removed 0 bases from V and 4 bases from J, with 18 bases in between.

This clone is judged medium-sized. This chain joins TRBV4-1 and TRBJ2-3; 12 bases fit TRBD2. The CDR3 length is 20 residues. In germline, CDR1 is MGHRA, CDR2 YSYEKL. Trimming cost V 1 base and J 4 bases; bases outside gene matches: 15. CDR3 nucleotide sequence: TGCGCCAGCAGCCAAGCTGGACTAGCGGGGAGATACCTCCGAGCAGATACGCAGTATTTT. It is translated as CASSQAGLAGRYLRADTQYF.

This clone was recorded a few times. The genes are TRBV4-1 and TRBJ2-7; 8 bases fit TRBD1. V shed 4 bases and J 3 bases; nucleotides not matched to a gene: 8. Looked up from germline, CDR1 is MGHRA and CDR2 is YSYEKL. This CDR3 has 15 amino acids. The CDR3 region has the DNA TGCGCCAGCAGCCCTGGACAGGGAGGAGACTACGAGCAGTACTTC. It is translated as CASSPGQGGDYEQYF.

The rearrangement joins TRBV29-1 to TRBJ1-2; 7 bases are a match to TRBD1. The CDR3 totals 12 residues. Germline V CDR1 and CDR2: SQVTM, ANQGSEA. Trimming took 7 bases from V and 4 from J; bases not matched to a gene: 6. DNA of the CDR3: TGCAGCGCTGTGACAGGGATCTATGGCTACACCTTC. Translation gives CSAVTGIYGYTF. The whole variable domain, filled in from reference TRBV29-1 and TRBJ1-2, reads SAVISQKPSRDICQRGTSLTIQCQVDSQVTMMFWYRQQPGQSLTLIATANQGSEATYESGFVIDKFPISRPNLTFSTLTVSNMSPEDSSIYLCSAVTGIYGYTFGSGTRLTVV.

This clone occurred a few times. The J gene is TRBJ1-1, the V gene TRBV15; a weak D match, TRBD1 (5 bases). Germline CDR1 LNHNV, CDR2 YYDKDF (reference sequence). The CDR3 runs to 12 residues. The V gene lost 11 bases and the J gene lost 3 bases, with 13 bases spanning the gap. The CDR3 reads CAAQGDDTEAFF. The CDR3 nucleotides read TGTGCCGCCCAGGGTGACGACACTGAAGCTTTCTTT.

The chain is built from TRBV5-6 and TRBJ1-2; tentative D call: TRBD1 (6 bases). The CDR3 consists of 15 residues. Germline CDR1 SGHDT, CDR2 YYEEEE. Trimming took off 0 bases at V and 7 bases at J, with 16 bases between the two ends. CDR3 DNA: TGTGCCAGCAGCTTGGAAGTGCGGGGGCCTTTTGGCTACACCTTC. As protein: CASSLEVRGPFGYTF.

This chain links TRBV27 with TRBJ1-1; possibly TRBD1 for D (5 bases). V was cut by 6 bases and J by 0 bases, with 11 bases left in between. The germline CDR1 and CDR2 sequences are MNHEY and SMNVEV (reference sequence). This CDR3 is built from 14 residues. CDR3 DNA: TGTGCCAGCAGCCAAGGGGCCCTGAACACTGAAGCTTTCTTT. Translation: CASSQGALNTEAFF.

By share, this clone counts as large. The CDR3 region is CASSMTGAYVTDTQYF. The CDR3 bases are TGTGCCAGCAGCATGACAGGGGCGTATGTGACAGATACGCAGTATTTT. J is TRBJ2-3 and V is TRBV7-8; 8 bases align to TRBD1. The CDR3 loop spans 16 amino acids. The V and J ends lost 5 bases and 3 bases, in that order; junction bases with no gene match: 10. In germline, CDR1 is SGHVS, CDR2 FQNEAQ.

The V gene is TRBV6-1, the J gene TRBJ1-1, with D possibly being TRBD1 (6 bases). The CDR3 extends over 14 amino acids. V lost 7 bases to trimming and J lost 0 bases, with 12 bases between them. The germline V gene has CDR1 MNHNS and CDR2 SASEGT. The CDR3 spells CASTSGHLNTEAFF. The CDR3 nucleotides are TGTGCCAGCACCTCGGGACATTTGAACACTGAAGCTTTCTTT.

This clone came up a few times. The V call is TRBV4-1, the J call TRBJ1-1; 9 positions match TRBD1. J gave up 3 bases and V 4 bases, and 9 bases lay outside the gene matches. Germline lookup yields CDR1 MGHRA and CDR2 YSYEKL. The CDR3 contains 16 residues. CDR3 nucleotides: TGCGCCAGCAGCCCCGGACAGGGGCACGGGGACACTGAAGCTTTCTTT. Translation: CASSPGQGHGDTEAFF.

The V call is TRBV19, the J call TRBJ1-4, with 9 bases matching TRBD1. CDR3 length: 15 amino acids. V lost 8 bases to trimming and J lost 4 bases; unmatched junction nucleotides: 8. CDR1 and CDR2 (germline): LNHDA, SQIVND (reference sequence). The CDR3 spells CASSDRGGFNEKLFF. The CDR3 DNA follows: TGTGCCAGTTCGGACAGGGGAGGGTTTAATGAAAAACTGTTTTTT.

This chain joins TRBV5-6 and TRBJ2-7; D remains unclear. Germline loops: CDR1 SGHDT, CDR2 YYEEEE. CDR3 size: 11 residues. The germline V and J ends were trimmed by 4 bases and 7 bases, with 9 bases remaining between them. CDR3 nucleotides: TGTGCCAGCAGCAGGGTGGGAGAGCAGTACTTC. Protein sequence: CASSRVGEQYF.